The 13 T cell receptor beta chains below were found in one sample sequenced in a study of technical replicates of blood from a few donors. TCRdb's copy holds only in-frame clones and misses some; the assay was immunoSEQ multiplex PCR. This table has 75,000 to 95,000 clones, around 94% appearing once. Sequences were obtained from T cells isolated from PBMCs. These receptor sequences come from a human donor in good health.

This chain connects TRBV6-1 to TRBJ1-2; possible D gene TRBD1, 6 bases. In germline, CDR1 is MNHNS, CDR2 SASEGT. Trimming took 4 bases from V and 7 from J, leaving 13 bases between them. This CDR3 region has 13 residues. CDR3 nucleotides: TGTGCCAGCAGTGTCCCAGGGGCTGGTGGCTACACCTTC. Translating gives CASSVPGAGGYTF.

This clone was seen a few times. The genes are TRBV16 and TRBJ2-1, with D perhaps TRBD1 (6 bases). Germline-derived CDR1 and CDR2 are KGHSY and FQNENV. This CDR3 is 14 amino acids long. V lost 4 bases, J lost 1 base, and 8 bases lay in between. This chain's CDR3 is CASSLDRSYNEQFF. For the CDR3, the DNA is TGTGCCAGCAGCCTGGACAGATCCTACAATGAGCAGTTCTTC.

This clone was found once. This chain joins TRBV7-3 and TRBJ2-1, with D possibly TRBD2 on 6 matching bases. The CDR3 covers 14 residues. V lost 3 bases and J lost 7, with 13 bases in between. CDR1 SGHTA and CDR2 FQGTGA come from the germline V gene. The DNA for the CDR3 is TGTGCCAGCAGCTTGCCGGGACTCCTAAATGAGCAGTTCTTC. Translation: CASSLPGLLNEQFF.

The rearrangement joins TRBV7-3 to TRBJ1-1, with 8 bases matching TRBD1. J was trimmed by 4 bases and V by 1 base; bases with no gene match: 8. This CDR3 spans 16 amino acids. Germline CDR1 SGHTA, CDR2 FQGTGA. CDR3 bases: TGTGCCAGCAGCTTAATCTCCCTGGACAGGGTCACTGAAGCTTTCTTT. It yields the protein CASSLISLDRVTEAFF.

There are a few counts of this clone. The rearrangement links TRBV11-3 to TRBJ2-7; D unresolved. The V end lost 0 bases, the J end lost 9 bases, and 15 bases lay between the germline ends. This CDR3 region has 14 residues. The germline V gene has CDR1 SGHNT and CDR2 YENEEA. CDR3 in amino acids: CASSLDLRRGSQYF. DNA of the CDR3: TGTGCCAGCAGCTTAGATCTGCGGCGTGGATCGCAGTACTTC.

The chain employs TRBV5-4 and TRBJ1-4, with TRBD1 as a possible D gene (6 bases). Germline CDR1 SGHNT, CDR2 YYREEE (reference sequence). Trimming pared 5 bases from V and 8 bases from J, leaving 22 bases between. This CDR3 has 16 amino acids. CDR3 nucleotide sequence: TGTGCCAGCAGAGAGACACCGGGACAACTGGCAGAAAAACTGTTTTTT. Translated: CASRETPGQLAEKLFF.

Written as DNA, the CDR3 is TGTGCCAGCAGTTACGGGACATTGGGTGACTATGGCTACACCTTC. It translates to CASSYGTLGDYGYTF. The gene calls are TRBV6-5 and TRBJ1-2; TRBD1 is a possible D gene (6 bases). Germline CDR1 reads MNHEY; CDR2 reads SVGAGI. This CDR3 has 15 amino acids. Trimming stripped 2 bases from V and 3 bases from J, with 13 bases between.

The V and J genes are TRBV30 and TRBJ2-2; possibly TRBD2 for D (6 bases). Trimming shortened V by 0 bases and J by 9 bases, and 11 bases separated the two germline ends. Germline CDR1 GTSNPN, CDR2 SVGIG (reference sequence). The CDR3 length is 13 residues. CDR3 DNA sequence: TGTGCCTGGAGTGTTAATAGCGGCCGGGAGCTGTTTTTT. Encoded protein: CAWSVNSGRELFF.

The chain links TRBV7-9 to TRBJ2-7; TRBD2 aligns across 11 bases. J lost 2 bases, V lost 6 bases, and 9 bases had no gene match. CDR3 size: 16 residues. Per germline, CDR1 SEHNR and CDR2 FQNEAQ (reference sequence). The CDR3: CASSSTSGSRTYEQYF. CDR3 nucleotide sequence: TGTGCCAGCAGTTCTACTAGCGGGAGTAGGACCTACGAGCAGTACTTC.

This chain links TRBV6-1 with TRBJ2-2, with 7 bases that match TRBD1. Germline V gene lookup returns CDR1 MNHNS and CDR2 SASEGT. Trimming took 4 bases from V and 5 from J; bases not matched to a gene: 10. The length of the CDR3 is 16 residues. The CDR3 is CASSGRQGMGTGELFF. The CDR3 nucleotides read TGTGCCAGCAGTGGACGACAGGGAATGGGTACCGGGGAGCTGTTTTTT.

The V and J genes are TRBV28 and TRBJ2-7, with TRBD1 matching 9 bases. Losses at the gene ends were 6 bases for V and 1 base for J; bases not matched to a gene: 7. The germline V gene has CDR1 MDHEN and CDR2 SYDVKM. The length of the CDR3 is 15 residues. CDR3 DNA sequence: TGTGCCAGCAGCATAACCGGGACAGGGTCCTACGAGCAGTACTTC. Its translation is CASSITGTGSYEQYF.

The CDR3 bases are TGTGCCAGCAGTTTAAGATGGGGTACAGGGGGCAATGATGGCTACACCTTC. This codes for CASSLRWGTGGNDGYTF. V is TRBV27 and J is TRBJ1-2; 9 bases align to TRBD1. The CDR3 length is 17 residues. V lost 2 bases, J lost 6 bases, and 13 bases stayed unmatched. Per the germline V gene, CDR1 is MNHEY and CDR2 is SMNVEV (reference sequence).

The V and J genes are TRBV6-5 and TRBJ1-4; D ambiguous. The V end lost 2 bases, the J end lost 5 bases, and 12 bases lay between the germline ends. The CDR3 loop spans 15 amino acids. Germline loops: CDR1 MNHEY, CDR2 SVGAGI. The CDR3 DNA is TGTGCCAGCAGTTACCTTCGTTATAGCAATGAAAAACTGTTTTTT. Encoded protein: CASSYLRYSNEKLFF.